In its sample, the clone carrying this T cell receptor beta chain was seen a few times. Its matching antigen is unknown. The data originate from a study of T-cell memory formation after mild COVID-19. Study details: TCR clusters showed largely donor specificity.

TCRdb processed the 5' RACE reads anew with MiXCR; each CDR3 protein has one entry. The sample consists of 450,000 to 650,000 distinct CDR3 sequences, 20% of them appearing once. Whole-study findings and limits: Contracting CD4+ clones lay largely in CM and EM, with CD8+ ones residing in EMRA.

The source material was PBMCs or a T cell subset sorted from them (not recorded which). The sequence derives from an adult woman who had mild COVID-19 (a few samples of this study predate the infection). Cell type and time point are not known.

CDR3 sequence (DNA): TGTGCCAGCAGTTTATCTCCCCTCCGGCGGTCATATACGCAGTATTTT. Amino acids: CASSLSPLRRSYTQYF. The chain couples TRBV27 to TRBJ2-3; D not resolved. The CDR3 covers 16 residues. Germline V gene data show CDR1 as MNHEY and CDR2 as SMNVEV (reference sequence). Trimming took 0 bases from V and 7 from J, leaving 17 bases between them.